The subject of this entry is one T cell receptor beta chain. The data were taken from a study of blood T cell repertoires in COVID-19. Study context: The United States, Italy and Spain supplied acute and convalescent COVID-19 samples. T cells, B-cell-depleted T cells, or PBMCs supplied cDNA or gDNA.

Per the original methods: Amplification with reference gene primers provided the estimates of nucleated cell counts. TCRdb keeps only in-frame clones here, not all; method: immunoSEQ multiplex PCR. For V, J and clone size, that table is used; D and trimming come from the DNA. The table records more than 150,000 clones, around 75% of them present only once. V gave up 7 bases and J gave up 2 bases; unmatched junction bases: 10. This CDR3 region has 15 residues. Germline-derived CDR1 and CDR2 are LNHDA and SQIVND (reference sequence). Sequencing input: peripheral blood. The source of this sequence is an elderly woman with acute or convalescent COVID-19. The chain recombines TRBV19 with TRBJ2-7; TRBD1 aligns across 8 bases. The CDR3 DNA reads as TGTGCCAGTACCCCCTCGGACAGGGTCACCTACGAGCAGTACTTC. Its translation is CASTPSDRVTYEQYF. The full variable domain, in which reference TRBV19 and TRBJ2-7 provide the parts outside the CDR3, is DGGITQSPKYLFRKEGQNVTLSCEQNLNHDAMYWYRQDPGQGLRLIYYSQIVNDFQKGDIAEGYSVSREKKESFPLTVTSAQKNPTAFYLCASTPSDRVTYEQYFGPGTRLTVT.